Below are 15 T cell receptor beta chains sequenced from a single sample in a study of blood T cells in healthy people across ages. A J-beta primer mix and a sample-barcoded 5' primer were used in a second PCR of roughly 6 to 11 cycles. Via MiXCR, TCRdb re-called the 5' RACE reads, giving one row per CDR3 protein. Counted here are around 1.7 million distinct CDR3 sequences, approximately 28% occurring once; the ten biggest clones make up 7.7%. Sequencing used blood. The source is a woman aged 25 to 45 in good health.

This clonotype was recorded a few times. The gene calls are TRBV28 and TRBJ1-5; no clear D. Germline CDR1 reads MDHEN; CDR2 reads SYDVKM. Trimming removed 5 bases from V and 2 bases from J, with 10 bases in between. The CDR3 spans 14 residues. The CDR3 coding sequence is TGTGCCAGCAGTATCAGTGGGGGCAATCAGCCCCAGCATTTT. Translation gives CASSISGGNQPQHF. The full variable domain, in which reference TRBV28 and TRBJ1-5 provide the parts outside the CDR3, is DVKVTQSSRYLVKRTGEKVFLECVQDMDHENMFWYRQDPGLGLRLIYFSYDVKMKEKGDIPEGYSVSREKKERFSLILESASTNQTSMYLCASSISGGNQPQHFGDGTRLSIL.

A remark on this clonotype: The junction differs from germline at one of its ends, possibly a read error. This rearrangement joins TRBV20-1 to TRBJ1-3; D is unresolved. Per germline, CDR1 DFQATT and CDR2 SNEGSKA (reference sequence). The CDR3 is 14 amino acids. The CDR3 coding sequence is TGCAGTGCTAGTGACAAAAGCTCTGGAAGCACCATATATTTT. Translated, it gives CSASDKSSGSTIYF.

The rearrangement links TRBV20-1 to TRBJ1-5, with 7 bases aligning to TRBD1. The CDR3 contains 14 residues. V lost 3 bases to trimming and J lost 6 bases; unmatched junction nucleotides: 8. Germline values: CDR1 DFQATT, CDR2 SNEGSKA (reference sequence). In DNA form, the CDR3 reads TGCAGTGCTAGTGGTCAGGGGGTAGCTCAGCCCCAGCATTTT. This gives the protein CSASGQGVAQPQHF.

This clonotype was counted a few times. Its ends do not fully match the called genes, so a read error is possible. This chain's CDR3 is CASSSSGRASRGYNGQFF. For the CDR3, the DNA is TGTGCCAGCAGCTCTAGCGGGAGGGCCTCGAGGGGATACAATGGGCAGTTCTTC. This chain uses TRBV12-3 or TRBV12-4 with TRBJ2-1; 12 positions agree with TRBD2. This CDR3 region has 18 residues.

This clonotype was recorded once. DNA for the CDR3: TGTGCCAGCAGCCAAGTCGGGGGGGGACCCTACAATGAGCAGTTCTTC. It encodes CASSQVGGGPYNEQFF. The V call is TRBV4-2, the J call TRBJ2-1; 8 nucleotides agree with TRBD2. V gave up 1 base and J gave up 2 bases; unmatched junction bases: 4. Per germline, CDR1 LGHNA and CDR2 YNFKEQ. This CDR3 region has 16 residues.

This clonotype has a handful of counts. The chain carries TRBV7-2 and TRBJ2-3; D might be TRBD2 (5 bases). Looked up from germline, CDR1 is SGHTA and CDR2 is FQGNSA. V lost 5 bases and J 11 bases, leaving 14 bases between the germline ends. The CDR3 extends over 12 amino acids. The CDR3 DNA follows: TGTGCCAGCAGCCTAACCCGCGGGCAGCAGTATTTT. Translation gives CASSLTRGQQYF.

This rearrangement joins TRBV7-8 to TRBJ2-3; weak D call: TRBD2 (5 bases). Per germline, CDR1 SGHVS and CDR2 FQNEAQ. The CDR3 consists of 16 residues. Deletions cut 6 bases from V and 0 bases from J, with 16 bases between. CDR3 residues: CASSPIAYTSTDTQYF. CDR3 sequence (DNA): TGTGCCAGCAGTCCTATAGCGTACACTAGCACAGATACGCAGTATTTT.

CDR3 in amino acids: CASSLLTRGGQETQYF. The CDR3 DNA reads as TGCGCCAGCAGCTTACTGACCCGGGGGGGTCAAGAGACCCAGTACTTC. The chain uses TRBV5-1 and TRBJ2-5; TRBD2 matches at 8 bases. The trim removed 2 bases at V and 2 bases at J, leaving 8 bases unmatched. CDR1 and CDR2 from the germline V gene are SGHRS and YFSETQ. This CDR3 is 16 amino acids long.

The V and J genes are TRBV21-1 and TRBJ1-1. TRBV21-1 is a pseudogene. There are 13 residues in the CDR3. In DNA form, the CDR3 reads TGTGCCAGCAGCCTTAAATGGGCCAGTGAAGCTTTCTTT. Translation: CASSLKWASEAFF.

This chain uses TRBV18 with TRBJ2-6; D possibly corresponds to TRBD1 (6 bases). CDR1 KGHSH and CDR2 LQKENI come from the germline V gene. V shed 2 bases and J shed 0 bases, with 11 bases lying between them. The CDR3 spans 17 residues. CDR3 residues: CASSPGTHLSGANVLTF. The CDR3 DNA sequence: TGTGCCAGCTCACCAGGGACACACCTCTCTGGGGCCAACGTCCTGACTTTC.

The J gene is TRBJ2-1, the V gene TRBV20-1; 13 nucleotides align to TRBD2. The junction had 9 bases not matched to a gene; V was cut back by 7 bases and J by 9 bases. The CDR3 is made up of 14 amino acids. Germline loops: CDR1 DFQATT, CDR2 SNEGSKA (reference sequence). CDR3 nucleotides: TGCAGTGGTAGGACTAGCGGGAGAGGAAGTGAGCAGTTCTTC. Translated: CSGRTSGRGSEQFF.

This clonotype was recorded a few times. The chain couples TRBV6-5 to TRBJ2-1; D possibly matches TRBD1 or TRBD2 (5 bases each). Germline loops: CDR1 MNHEY, CDR2 SVGAGI. This CDR3 has 18 amino acids. V lost 0 bases to trimming and J lost 9 bases, with 24 bases between them. This CDR3 is CASSYSDPGAVPGSEQFF. The CDR3 DNA reads TGTGCCAGCAGTTACTCTGACCCCGGAGCGGTCCCAGGGAGTGAGCAGTTCTTC.

About this clonotype itself: The junction does not match germline at one end; this may be a read error. V usage is TRBV29-1 and J usage is TRBJ2-3, with D unclear. CDR1 and CDR2 (germline): SQVTM, ANQGSEA. The CDR3 runs to 13 residues. The CDR3 coding sequence is TGCAACGTTGCCGATTCGACAACAGATACGCAGTATTTT. Its protein is CNVADSTTDTQYF.

This clonotype was counted between two and nine times. This sequence joins TRBV7-9 and TRBJ2-1, with a tentative D call TRBD2 (5 bases). CDR3 size: 13 residues. V was shortened by 8 bases and J by 8 bases, with 16 bases between the two germline ends. Germline values: CDR1 SEHNR, CDR2 FQNEAQ (reference sequence). The CDR3 loop is CASLKIGRDEQFF. As DNA, the CDR3 is TGTGCCAGCCTCAAAATAGGGAGAGATGAGCAGTTCTTC.

This clonotype was picked up a small number of times. This chain uses TRBV5-1 with TRBJ2-7; 7 positions agree with TRBD1. Per germline, CDR1 SGHRS and CDR2 YFSETQ. Unmatched junction bases numbered 9, after V lost 3 bases and J lost 3 bases. The length of the CDR3 is 15 residues. CDR3 coding DNA: TGCGCCAGCAGCTATGGGACAGCCAGGGTCTACGAGCAGTACTTC. Its translation: CASSYGTARVYEQYF.